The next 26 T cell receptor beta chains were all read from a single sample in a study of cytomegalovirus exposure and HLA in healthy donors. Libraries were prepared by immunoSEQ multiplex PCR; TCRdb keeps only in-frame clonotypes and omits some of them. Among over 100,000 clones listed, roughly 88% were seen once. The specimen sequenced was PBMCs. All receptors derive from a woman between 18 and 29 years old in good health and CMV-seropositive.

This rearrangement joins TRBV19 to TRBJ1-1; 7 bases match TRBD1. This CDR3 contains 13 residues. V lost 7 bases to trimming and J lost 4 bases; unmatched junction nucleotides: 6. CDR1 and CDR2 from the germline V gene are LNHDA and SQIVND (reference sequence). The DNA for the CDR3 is TGTGCCAGTAACAGGGGTGAGGGCACTGAAGCTTTCTTT. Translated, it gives CASNRGEGTEAFF.

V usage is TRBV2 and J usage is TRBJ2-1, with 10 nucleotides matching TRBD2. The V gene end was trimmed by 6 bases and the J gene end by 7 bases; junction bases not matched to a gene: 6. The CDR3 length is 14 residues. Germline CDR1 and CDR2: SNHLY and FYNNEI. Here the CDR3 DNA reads TGTGCCAGCAGGCGGGAGCGGGGGGGAAATGAGCAGTTCTTC. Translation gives CASRRERGGNEQFF. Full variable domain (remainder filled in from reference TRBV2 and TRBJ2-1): EPEVTQTPSHQVTQMGQEVILRCVPISNHLYFYWYRQILGQKVEFLVSFYNNEISEKSEIFDDQFSVERPDGSNFTLKIRSTKLEDSAMYFCASRRERGGNEQFFGPGTRLTVL.

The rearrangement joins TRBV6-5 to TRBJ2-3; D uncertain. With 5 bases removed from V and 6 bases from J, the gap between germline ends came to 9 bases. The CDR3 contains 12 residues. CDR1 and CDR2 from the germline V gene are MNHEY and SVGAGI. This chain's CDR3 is CASSQTRDTQYF. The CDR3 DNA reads TGTGCCAGCAGTCAGACAAGGGATACGCAGTATTTT.

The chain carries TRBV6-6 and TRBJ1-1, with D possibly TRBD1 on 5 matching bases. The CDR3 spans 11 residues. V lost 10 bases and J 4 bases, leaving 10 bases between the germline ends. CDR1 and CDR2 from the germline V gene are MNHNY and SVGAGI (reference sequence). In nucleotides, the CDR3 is TGTGCCATCCTCCAGGGCACTGAAGCTTTCTTT. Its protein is CAILQGTEAFF.

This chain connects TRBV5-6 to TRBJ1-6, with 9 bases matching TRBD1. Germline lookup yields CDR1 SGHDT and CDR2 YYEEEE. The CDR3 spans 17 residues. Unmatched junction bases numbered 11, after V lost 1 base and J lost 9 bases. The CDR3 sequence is CASSLWDRALVSSPLHF. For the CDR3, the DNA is TGTGCCAGCAGCTTGTGGGACAGGGCATTAGTTAGTTCACCCCTCCACTTT.

DNA of the CDR3: TGCAGCGTTCGGGGACAGGGTGACTCCGGGGAGCTGTTTTTT. As protein: CSVRGQGDSGELFF. The chain is built from TRBV29-1 and TRBJ2-2; the match to TRBD1 covers 9 bases. CDR3 length: 14 residues. The V segment lost 5 bases and the J segment 6 bases; nucleotides outside the gene matches: 7. In germline, CDR1 is SQVTM, CDR2 ANQGSEA.

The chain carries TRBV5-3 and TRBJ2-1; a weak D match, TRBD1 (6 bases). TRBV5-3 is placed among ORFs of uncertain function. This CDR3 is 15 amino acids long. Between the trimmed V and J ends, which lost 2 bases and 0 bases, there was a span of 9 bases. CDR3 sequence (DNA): TGTGCCAGAAGCTTCTCAGGGGACTCCTACAATGAGCAGTTCTTC. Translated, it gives CARSFSGDSYNEQFF.

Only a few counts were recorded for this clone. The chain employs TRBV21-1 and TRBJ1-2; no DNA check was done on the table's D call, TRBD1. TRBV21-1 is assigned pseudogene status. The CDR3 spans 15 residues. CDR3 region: CASSKTGAGANGYTF. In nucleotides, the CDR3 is TGTGCCAGCAGCAAGACAGGGGCAGGGGCCAATGGCTACACCTTC.

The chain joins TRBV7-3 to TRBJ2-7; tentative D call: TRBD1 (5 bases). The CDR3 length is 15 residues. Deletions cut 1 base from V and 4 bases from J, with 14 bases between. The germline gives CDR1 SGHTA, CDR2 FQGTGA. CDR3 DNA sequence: TGTGCCAGCAGCTTAAAACCAGGGCCTTTTTACGAGCAGTACTTC. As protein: CASSLKPGPFYEQYF.

The CDR3 region has the DNA TGTGCCAGCAGCTGGACTAGCGGGAACGAGCAGTACTTC. This gives the protein CASSWTSGNEQYF. J is TRBJ2-7 and V is TRBV2; 12 bases are a match to TRBD2. CDR3 length equals 13 residues. Trimming took 6 bases from V and 5 from J; bases not matched to a gene: 2. The germline V gene encodes CDR1 SNHLY and CDR2 FYNNEI.

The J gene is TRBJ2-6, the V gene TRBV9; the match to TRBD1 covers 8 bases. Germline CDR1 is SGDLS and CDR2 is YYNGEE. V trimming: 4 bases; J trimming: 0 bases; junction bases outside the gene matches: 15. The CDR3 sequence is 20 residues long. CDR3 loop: CASSRRTGPTATSGANVLTF. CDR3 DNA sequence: TGTGCCAGCAGCCGGCGGACAGGGCCGACTGCAACCTCTGGGGCCAACGTCCTGACTTTC. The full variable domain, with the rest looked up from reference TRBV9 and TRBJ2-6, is DSGVTQTPKHLITATGQRVTLRCSPRSGDLSVYWYQQSLDQGLQFLIQYYNGEERAKGNILERFSAQQFPDLHSELNLSSLELGDSALYFCASSRRTGPTATSGANVLTFGAGSRLTVL.

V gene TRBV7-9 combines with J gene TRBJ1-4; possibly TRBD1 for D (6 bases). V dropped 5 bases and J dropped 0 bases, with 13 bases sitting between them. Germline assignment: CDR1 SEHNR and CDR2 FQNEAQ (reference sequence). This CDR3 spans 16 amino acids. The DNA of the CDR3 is TGTGCCAGCAGCCGGGGACACGGAGCAACTAATGAAAAACTGTTTTTT. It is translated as CASSRGHGATNEKLFF.

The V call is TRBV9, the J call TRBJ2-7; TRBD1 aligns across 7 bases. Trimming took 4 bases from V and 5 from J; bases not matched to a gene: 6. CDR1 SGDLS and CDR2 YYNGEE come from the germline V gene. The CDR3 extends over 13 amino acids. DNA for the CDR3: TGTGCCAGCAGCCTAGAGACAGGGCACGAGCAGTACTTC. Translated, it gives CASSLETGHEQYF.

CDR3 sequence: CAWSYGAGETEAFF. The DNA of the CDR3 is TGTGCCTGGAGTTATGGGGCAGGAGAAACTGAAGCTTTCTTT. The V gene is TRBV30, the J gene TRBJ1-1, with TRBD1 as a possible D gene (5 bases). Trimming took 2 bases from V and 5 from J, leaving 15 bases between them. CDR1 and CDR2 (germline): GTSNPN, SVGIG (reference sequence). This CDR3 spans 14 amino acids. The full variable domain, in which reference TRBV30 and TRBJ1-1 provide the parts outside the CDR3, is SQTIHQWPATLVQPVGSPLSLECTVEGTSNPNLYWYRQAAGRGLQLLFYSVGIGQISSEVPQNLSASRPQDRQFILSSKKLLLSDSGFYLCAWSYGAGETEAFFGQGTRLTVV.

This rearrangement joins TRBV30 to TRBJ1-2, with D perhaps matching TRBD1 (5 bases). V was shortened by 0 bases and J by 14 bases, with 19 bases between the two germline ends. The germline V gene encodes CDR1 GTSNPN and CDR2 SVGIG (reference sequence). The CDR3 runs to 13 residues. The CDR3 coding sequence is TGTGCCTGGAGTGTAGGTCCAGGGCGCCCTTGTACCTTC. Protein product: CAWSVGPGRPCTF.

CDR3 sequence (DNA): TGTGCCAGCAGTTTTGGGGAGCAGAAGTTATATAGCAATCAGCCCCAGCATTTT. Amino acids: CASSFGEQKLYSNQPQHF. This chain links TRBV28 with TRBJ1-5; no reliable D call. Germline values: CDR1 MDHEN, CDR2 SYDVKM. V lost 3 bases to trimming and J lost 0 bases, with 18 bases between them. The CDR3 runs to 18 residues.

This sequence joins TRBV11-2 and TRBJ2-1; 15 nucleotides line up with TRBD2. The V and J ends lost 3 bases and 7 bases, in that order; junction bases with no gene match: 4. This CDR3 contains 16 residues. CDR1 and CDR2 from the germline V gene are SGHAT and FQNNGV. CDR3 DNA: TGTGCCAGCAGCTTCGCCGGACTAGCGGGGGGGAATGAGCAGTTCTTC. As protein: CASSFAGLAGGNEQFF.

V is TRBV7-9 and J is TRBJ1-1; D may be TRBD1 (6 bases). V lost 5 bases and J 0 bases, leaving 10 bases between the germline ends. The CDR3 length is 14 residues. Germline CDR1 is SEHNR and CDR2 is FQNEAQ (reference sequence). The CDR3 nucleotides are TGTGCCAGCAGCACGGGACATGTGAACACTGAAGCTTTCTTT. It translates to CASSTGHVNTEAFF.

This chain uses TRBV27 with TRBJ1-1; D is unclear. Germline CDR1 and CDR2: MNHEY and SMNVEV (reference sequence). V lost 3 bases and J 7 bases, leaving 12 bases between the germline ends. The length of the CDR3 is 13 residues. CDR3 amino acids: CASSFYSSGEAFF. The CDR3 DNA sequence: TGTGCCAGCAGTTTTTACTCGTCGGGTGAAGCTTTCTTT.

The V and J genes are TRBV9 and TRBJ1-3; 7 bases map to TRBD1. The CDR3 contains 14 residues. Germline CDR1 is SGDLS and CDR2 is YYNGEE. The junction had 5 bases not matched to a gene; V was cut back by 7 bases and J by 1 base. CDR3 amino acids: CASPTGISGNTIYF. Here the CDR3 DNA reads TGTGCCAGCCCGACAGGGATATCTGGAAACACCATATATTTT. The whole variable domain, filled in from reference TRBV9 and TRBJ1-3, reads DSGVTQTPKHLITATGQRVTLRCSPRSGDLSVYWYQQSLDQGLQFLIQYYNGEERAKGNILERFSAQQFPDLHSELNLSSLELGDSALYFCASPTGISGNTIYFGEGSWLTVV.

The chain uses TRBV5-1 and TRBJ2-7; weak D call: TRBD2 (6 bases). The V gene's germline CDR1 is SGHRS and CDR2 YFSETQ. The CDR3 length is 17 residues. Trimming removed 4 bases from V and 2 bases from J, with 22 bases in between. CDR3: CASSPSKGGLQPYEQYF. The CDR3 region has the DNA TGCGCCAGCAGCCCCTCAAAAGGAGGGCTGCAACCCTACGAGCAGTACTTC.

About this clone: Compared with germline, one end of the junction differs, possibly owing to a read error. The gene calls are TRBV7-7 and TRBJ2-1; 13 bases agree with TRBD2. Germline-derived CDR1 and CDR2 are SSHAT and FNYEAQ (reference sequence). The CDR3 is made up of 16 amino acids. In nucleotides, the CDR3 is TGTGCTAGCAGCTTCCTGGGGACTAGCGGGGTAAATGAGCAGTTCTTC. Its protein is CASSFLGTSGVNEQFF.

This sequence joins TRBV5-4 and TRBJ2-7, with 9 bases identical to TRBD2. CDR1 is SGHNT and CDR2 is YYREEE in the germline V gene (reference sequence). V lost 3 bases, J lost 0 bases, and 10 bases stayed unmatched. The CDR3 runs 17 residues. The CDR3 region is CASSSRTSAVGSYEQYF. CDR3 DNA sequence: TGTGCCAGCAGCTCGCGGACTAGCGCCGTCGGCTCCTACGAGCAGTACTTC.

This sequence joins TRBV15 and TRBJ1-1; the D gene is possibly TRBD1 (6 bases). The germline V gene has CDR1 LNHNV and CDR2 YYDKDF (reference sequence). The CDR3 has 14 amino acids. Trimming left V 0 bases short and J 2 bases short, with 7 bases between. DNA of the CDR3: TGTGCCACCAGCAGAGAGACAGGTAACACTGAAGCTTTCTTT. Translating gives CATSRETGNTEAFF.

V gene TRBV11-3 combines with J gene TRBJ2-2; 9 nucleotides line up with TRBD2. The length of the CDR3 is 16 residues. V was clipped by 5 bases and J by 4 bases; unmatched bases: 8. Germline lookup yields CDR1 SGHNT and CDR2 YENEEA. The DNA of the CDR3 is TGTGCCAGCAGCCGAAAGGCTAGCGGGACCACCGGGGAGCTGTTTTTT. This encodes CASSRKASGTTGELFF.

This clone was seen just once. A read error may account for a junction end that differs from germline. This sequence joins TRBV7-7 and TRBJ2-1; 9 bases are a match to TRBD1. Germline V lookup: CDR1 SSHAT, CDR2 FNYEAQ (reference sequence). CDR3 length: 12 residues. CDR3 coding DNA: TGTGCTAGCAGGACAGGGGTTCGGGGGCAGTTCTTC. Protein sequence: CASRTGVRGQFF. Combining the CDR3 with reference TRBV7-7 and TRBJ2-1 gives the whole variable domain GAGVSQSPRYKVTKRGQDVTLRCDPISSHATLYWYQQALGQGPEFLTYFNYEAQPDKSGLPSDRFSAERPEGSISTLTIQRTEQRDSAMYRCASRTGVRGQFFGPGTRLTVL.